The clone carrying this TCR beta chain was counted ten times or more. According to the study, TCR beta libraries were built with iRepertoire HTBI primers and CDR3-region Arm-PCR. In TCRdb, the multiplex PCR reads were re-called with MiXCR into one record per CDR3 protein. The repertoire has about 400,000 distinct CDR3 sequences, around 16% of them found once; the top ten carry 20% to 25%. The sample is drawn from a study of regulatory T cells in long-lasting Graves disease. Time point given: newly diagnosed GD, antithyroid drugs for less than 3 months. Generation of the TCR library employed RNA extracted from PBMCs. Patients all came to the study from an endocrinology department in Xi'an, China. The CDR3 sequence is 15 residues long. The ends were cut back, 7 bases at V and 2 bases at J, with 19 bases in the middle. From germline, CDR1 is SQVTM and CDR2 ANQGSEA.

The sequence was collected from a female donor with Graves disease. The sample consisted of peripheral blood mononuclear cells (PBMCs), taken at new diagnosis, from a patient treated with antithyroid drugs. The J gene is TRBJ2-3, the V gene TRBV29-1, with D perhaps matching TRBD2 (6 bases). The CDR3 sequence is CSDLPGTSPTDTQYF. DNA for the CDR3: TGCAGCGACCTCCCCGGGACTTCACCCACAGATACGCAGTATTTT.